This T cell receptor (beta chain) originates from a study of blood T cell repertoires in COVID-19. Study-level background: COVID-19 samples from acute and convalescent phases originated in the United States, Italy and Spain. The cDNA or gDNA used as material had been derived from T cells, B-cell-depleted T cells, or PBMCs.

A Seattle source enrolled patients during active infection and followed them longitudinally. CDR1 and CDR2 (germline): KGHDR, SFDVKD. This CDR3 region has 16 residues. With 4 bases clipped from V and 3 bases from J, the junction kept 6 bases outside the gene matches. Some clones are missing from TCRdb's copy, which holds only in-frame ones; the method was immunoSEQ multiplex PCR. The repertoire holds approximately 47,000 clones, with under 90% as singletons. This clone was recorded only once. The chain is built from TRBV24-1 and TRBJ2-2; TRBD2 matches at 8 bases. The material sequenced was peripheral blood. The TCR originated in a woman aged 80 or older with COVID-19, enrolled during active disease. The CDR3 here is CATSDLGLADTGELFF. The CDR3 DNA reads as TGTGCCACCAGTGACCTAGGACTAGCCGACACCGGGGAGCTGTTTTTT.